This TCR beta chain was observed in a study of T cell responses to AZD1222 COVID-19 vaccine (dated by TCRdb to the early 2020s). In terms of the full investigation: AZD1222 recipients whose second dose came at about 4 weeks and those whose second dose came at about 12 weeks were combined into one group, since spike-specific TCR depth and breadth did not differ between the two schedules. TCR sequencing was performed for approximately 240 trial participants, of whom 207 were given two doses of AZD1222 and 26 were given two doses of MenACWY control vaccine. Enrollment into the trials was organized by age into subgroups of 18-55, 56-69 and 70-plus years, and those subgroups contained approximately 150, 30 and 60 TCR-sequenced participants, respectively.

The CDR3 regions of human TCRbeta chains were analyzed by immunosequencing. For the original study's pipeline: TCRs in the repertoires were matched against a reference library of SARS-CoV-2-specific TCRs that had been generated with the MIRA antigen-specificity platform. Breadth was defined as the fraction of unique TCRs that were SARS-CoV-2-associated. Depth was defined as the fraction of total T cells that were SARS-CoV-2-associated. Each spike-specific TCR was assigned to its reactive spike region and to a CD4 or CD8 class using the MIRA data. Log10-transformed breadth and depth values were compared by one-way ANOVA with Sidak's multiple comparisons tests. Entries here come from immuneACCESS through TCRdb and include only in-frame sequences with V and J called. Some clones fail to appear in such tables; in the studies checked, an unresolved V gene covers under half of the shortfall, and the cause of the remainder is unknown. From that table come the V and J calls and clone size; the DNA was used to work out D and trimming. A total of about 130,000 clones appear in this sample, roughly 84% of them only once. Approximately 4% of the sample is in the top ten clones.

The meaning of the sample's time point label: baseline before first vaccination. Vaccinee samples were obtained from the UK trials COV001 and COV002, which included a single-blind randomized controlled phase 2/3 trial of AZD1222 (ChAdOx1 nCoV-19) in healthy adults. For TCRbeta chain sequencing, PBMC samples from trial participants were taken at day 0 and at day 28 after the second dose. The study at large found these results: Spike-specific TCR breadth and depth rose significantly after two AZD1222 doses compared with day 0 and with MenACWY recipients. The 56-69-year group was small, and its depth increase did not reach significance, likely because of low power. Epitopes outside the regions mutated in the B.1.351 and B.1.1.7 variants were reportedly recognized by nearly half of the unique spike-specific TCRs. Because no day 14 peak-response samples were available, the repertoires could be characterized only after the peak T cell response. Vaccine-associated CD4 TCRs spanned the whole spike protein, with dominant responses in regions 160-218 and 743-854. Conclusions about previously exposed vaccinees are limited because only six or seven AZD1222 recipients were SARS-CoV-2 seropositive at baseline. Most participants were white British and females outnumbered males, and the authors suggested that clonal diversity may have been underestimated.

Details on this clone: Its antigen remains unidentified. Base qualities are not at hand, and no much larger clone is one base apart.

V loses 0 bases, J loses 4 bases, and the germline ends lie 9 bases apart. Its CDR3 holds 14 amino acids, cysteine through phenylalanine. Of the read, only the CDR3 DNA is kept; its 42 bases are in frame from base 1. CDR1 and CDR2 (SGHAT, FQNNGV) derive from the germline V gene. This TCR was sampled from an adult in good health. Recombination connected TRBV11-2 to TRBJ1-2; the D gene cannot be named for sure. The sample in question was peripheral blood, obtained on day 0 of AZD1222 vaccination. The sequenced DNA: TGTGCCAGCAGCTTAGATCCGGGGTTCTATGGCTACACCTTC. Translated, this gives CASSLDPGFYGYTF.